This T cell receptor beta chain is from a study of cytomegalovirus exposure and HLA in healthy donors. The repertoire was sequenced with immunoSEQ multiplex PCR; TCRdb's copy has only in-frame clones and lacks some. Among roughly 65,000 clones listed, 94% were seen once. The germline gives CDR1 MDHEN, CDR2 SYDVKM. The CDR3 spans 13 residues. V dropped 2 bases and J dropped 4 bases, with 8 bases sitting between them. Comments on this clone: Its antigen is undetermined.

Study-wide findings and caveats: Whilst most TCR sequences proved rare, a subset of public TCRs occurred across many donors. The study flagged around 160 TCR beta chains as cytomegalovirus-associated. That first-cohort TCR clusters tended to co-occur in the 90 to 150 validation repertoires was found in a later analysis.

The rearrangement uses TRBV28 and TRBJ2-5; D uncertain. Material: PBMCs. This TCR was recovered from a man between 18 and 29 years old in good health and CMV-seropositive. CDR3: CASSLEQRETQYF. CDR3 nucleotide sequence: TGTGCCAGCAGTTTAGAGCAGCGAGAGACCCAGTACTTC.